The sequence of this T cell receptor (beta chain) was determined in a study of spatial heterogeneity in lung cancer. Study context: A unique TCR and UMI combination showed up more than ten times in raw reads, on average. Points from the study as a whole: The study found ubiquitous expanded tumor TCRs in blood more at resection than follow-up.

All TCR cDNA molecules were individually tagged with a unique molecular identifier. MiXCR, run by TCRdb on the 5' RACE reads, gives a single entry per CDR3 protein. The top ten hold 8.5% to 14% of the sample, which has roughly 48,000 distinct CDR3 sequences, about 5.8% seen once. At least ten counts were recorded for this clonotype. As yet, its antigen is unknown. Per the germline V gene, CDR1 is MDHEN and CDR2 is SYDVKM. The CDR3 spans 13 residues. The ends were cut back, 6 bases at V and 3 bases at J, with 9 bases in the middle. As to time point: sample taken at primary tumor resection. Unsorted whole RNA from tumor, nontumor lung or frozen PBMC underwent sequencing. The cohort: around 79 early-stage, untreated non-small cell lung cancer patients.

Sequenced material: PBMCs, taken at surgery. This receptor was taken from a male donor with early-stage non-small cell lung cancer. The V call is TRBV28, the J call TRBJ1-5; D is ambiguous. The CDR3 loop reads CASSPLINQPQHF. CDR3 bases: TGTGCCAGCAGCCCCCTGATCAATCAGCCCCAGCATTTT.